This TCR beta chain was recovered during a study of T cells in Graves' hyperthyroidism and ophthalmopathy. V was pared by 5 bases and J by 6 bases, with 17 bases between. The CDR3 is 15 residues long. Germline V gives CDR1 LNHNV, CDR2 YYDKDF (reference sequence). Amplification of TCR beta CDR3 regions used RNA as the template. When the TCR CDR3 underwent first-round RT-PCR, the HTBI primer set was used. TCRdb independently ran MiXCR on the multiplex PCR reads; one entry per CDR3 protein. The sample has hundreds of thousands of distinct CDR3 sequences; approximately 20% are singletons. This chain joins TRBV15 and TRBJ1-5; a possible D gene is TRBD1 (6 bases). The origin of this receptor is a man aged 35 to 55 with Graves' hyperthyroidism. The sample consisted of blood. For the CDR3, the DNA is TGTGCCACCAGCCGGGGGGGGGCGCCGGGTCAGCCCCAGCATTTT. It yields the protein CATSRGGAPGQPQHF. Filled out from reference TRBV15 and TRBJ1-5, the complete variable domain reads DAMVIQNPRYQVTQFGKPVTLSCSQTLNHNVMYWYQQKSSQAPKLLFHYYDKDFNNEADTPDNFQSRRPNTSFCFLDIRSPGLGDTAMYLCATSRGGAPGQPQHFGDGTRLSIL.